What follows are 18 T cell receptor beta chains derived from one specimen sequenced in a study of T cell responses to AZD1222 COVID-19 vaccine. TCRdb keeps only in-frame clones here, not all; method: immunoSEQ multiplex PCR. The data contain 75,000 to 100,000 clones, approximately 88% of them singletons. The specimen comprised peripheral blood, sampled on day 0 of AZD1222 vaccination. The receptor set was obtained from an adult in good health.

This clone is deemed medium-sized (0.01 to 0.1%). This chain connects TRBV6-4 to TRBJ2-3; 10 bases agree with TRBD2. The CDR3 sequence is 15 residues long. V was clipped by 2 bases and J by 1 base; unmatched bases: 0. CDR1 is MRHNA and CDR2 is SNTAGT in the germline V gene. The CDR3 DNA is TGTGCCAGCAGTGACGGGACTAGCGGCACAGATACGCAGTATTTT. The encoded protein is CASSDGTSGTDTQYF.

The chain combines TRBV24-1 with TRBJ1-1; 10 bases are a match to TRBD1. In germline, CDR1 is KGHDR, CDR2 SFDVKD. This CDR3 has 19 amino acids. V shed 0 bases and J 3 bases; nucleotides not matched to a gene: 12. The chain's CDR3 is CATSDLVSETGGLDTEAFF. DNA of the CDR3: TGTGCCACCAGTGATTTGGTTTCGGAGACAGGGGGCCTGGACACTGAAGCTTTCTTT.

This clone was found once. V gene TRBV12-3 or TRBV12-4 combines with J gene TRBJ1-1, with D uncertain. The CDR3 has 12 residues. V was pared by 2 bases and J by 7 bases, with 8 bases between. The CDR3 DNA is TGTGCCAGCAGTTTATTTAAGGGTGAAGCTTTCTTT. It yields the protein CASSLFKGEAFF.

Regarding this clone: At one of its ends the junction is not consistent with the germline gene, which may arise from a read error. The CDR3 loop is CATSDLLASHNEQFF. The DNA of the CDR3 is TGTGCCACCAGTGATTTACTAGCCTCCCACAATGAGCAGTTCTTC. This chain joins TRBV24-1 and TRBJ2-1; tentatively, D is TRBD2 (6 bases). The CDR3 sequence is 15 residues long. The germline gives CDR1 KGHDR, CDR2 SFDVKD.

J is TRBJ1-4 and V is TRBV5-6, with unresolved D. With 4 bases removed from V and 7 bases from J, the gap between germline ends came to 11 bases. Germline assignment: CDR1 SGHDT and CDR2 YYEEEE. CDR3 size: 13 residues. CDR3 residues: CASSPRAGEKLFF. CDR3 DNA: TGTGCCAGCAGCCCGAGGGCGGGTGAAAAACTGTTTTTT.

The J gene is TRBJ1-5, the V gene TRBV21-1; no DNA check was done on the table's D call, TRBD1. TRBV21-1 is recorded as a pseudogene. This CDR3 comprises 17 residues. For the CDR3, the DNA is TGTGCCAGCAGCAAAATTGTTCGGGACACGGACAATCAGCCCCAGCATTTT. This codes for CASSKIVRDTDNQPQHF.

This clone was detected only once. The J gene is TRBJ1-1, the V gene TRBV6-5; D is perhaps TRBD1 (6 bases). Trimming stripped 5 bases from V and 0 bases from J, with 13 bases between. The CDR3 is 15 residues long. Per the germline V gene, CDR1 is MNHEY and CDR2 is SVGAGI. The CDR3 DNA sequence: TGTGCCAGCAGTCAGTACAGGGAGGTGAACACTGAAGCTTTCTTT. It is translated as CASSQYREVNTEAFF.

This clone appeared once. The chain is built from TRBV5-1 and TRBJ2-1; 8 bases are a match to TRBD2. The CDR3 contains 15 residues. Germline assignment: CDR1 SGHRS and CDR2 YFSETQ. J was trimmed by 9 bases and V by 0 bases; bases with no gene match: 8. CDR3 amino acids: CASSLDLAGSREQFF. The CDR3 DNA sequence: TGCGCCAGCAGCTTGGATTTAGCGGGGAGTCGTGAGCAGTTCTTC.

The CDR3 here is CASSQVIQGLAGVAEQFF. For the CDR3, the DNA is TGCGCCAGCAGCCAAGTGATTCAAGGACTAGCGGGAGTAGCTGAGCAGTTCTTC. The chain employs TRBV4-3 and TRBJ2-1, with TRBD2 identical over 13 bases. CDR3 length: 18 amino acids. J lost 9 bases, V lost 1 base, and 12 bases had no gene match. Per germline, CDR1 LGHNA and CDR2 YSLEER.

This CDR3 is CASRPPDRGGNTIYF. The CDR3 region has the DNA TGTGCCAGCAGACCCCCGGACAGGGGTGGAAACACCATATATTTT. The gene calls are TRBV28 and TRBJ1-3; TRBD1 matches 9 bases. This CDR3 is 15 amino acids long. Germline CDR1 MDHEN, CDR2 SYDVKM. With V trimmed by 6 bases and J by 3 bases, 6 bases remained unmatched.

The gene calls are TRBV12-5 and TRBJ1-1; D is undetermined. Germline V gives CDR1 LGHNT, CDR2 FRNRAP. V was clipped by 0 bases and J by 1 base, with 18 bases between them. The CDR3 length is 18 residues. Here the CDR3 reads CASGLVPERQSANTEAFF. In DNA form, the CDR3 reads TGTGCTAGTGGTTTGGTTCCGGAACGTCAATCCGCGAACACTGAAGCTTTCTTT.

This clone was detected once. The chain recombines TRBV19 with TRBJ1-5, with D unresolved. V lost 3 bases to trimming and J lost 0 bases, with 9 bases between them. Per germline, CDR1 LNHDA and CDR2 SQIVND (reference sequence). There are 15 residues in the CDR3. CDR3 loop: CASSMVRDSNQPQHF. DNA of the CDR3: TGTGCCAGTAGTATGGTGAGGGATAGCAATCAGCCCCAGCATTTT.

The chain employs TRBV15 and TRBJ2-2; 10 nucleotides align to TRBD1. This CDR3 has 17 residues. With V trimmed by 9 bases and J by 5 bases, 15 bases remained unmatched. Germline CDR1 and CDR2: LNHNV and YYDKDF (reference sequence). CDR3 coding DNA: TGTGCCACTAGACGGACAGGGGGTACGCCGGGGACCGGGGAGCTGTTTTTT. Its translation is CATRRTGGTPGTGELFF.

Here the CDR3 reads CASSFSGGGRMNTEAFF. The CDR3 nucleotides read TGTGCCAGCAGTTTTTCAGGGGGCGGTCGAATGAACACTGAAGCTTTCTTT. The genes are TRBV27 and TRBJ1-1, with TRBD1 matching over 8 bases. This CDR3 contains 17 residues. V shed 3 bases, J shed 0 bases, and the junction held 9 bases outside the gene matches. CDR1 is MNHEY and CDR2 is SMNVEV in the germline V gene (reference sequence).

The V call is TRBV10-3, the J call TRBJ1-1, with TRBD1 matching 7 bases. Trimming took 7 bases from V and 2 from J; bases not matched to a gene: 4. Per germline, CDR1 ENHRY and CDR2 SYGVKD. This CDR3 spans 13 amino acids. CDR3 DNA: TGTGCCATCAATGACAGGGATAACACTGAAGCTTTCTTT. Amino acids: CAINDRDNTEAFF.

The chain uses TRBV27 and TRBJ2-7; 13 bases line up with TRBD2. Germline CDR1 and CDR2: MNHEY and SMNVEV (reference sequence). The CDR3 is made up of 15 amino acids. The junction had 6 bases not matched to a gene; V was cut back by 5 bases and J by 5 bases. CDR3 nucleotide sequence: TGTGCCAGCAGTCTTGGGACTAGCGGGGTCGACGAGCAGTACTTC. This sequence encodes CASSLGTSGVDEQYF.

The chain couples TRBV9 to TRBJ2-7; weak D call: TRBD1 (6 bases). Trimming took off 5 bases at V and 3 bases at J, with 12 bases between the two ends. Germline CDR1 and CDR2: SGDLS and YYNGEE. This CDR3 spans 13 amino acids. The CDR3 nucleotides are TGTGCCAGCAGTAAGGGGACAAGCTACGAGCAGTACTTC. This translates into CASSKGTSYEQYF. Complete variable domain (other parts from reference TRBV9 and TRBJ2-7): DSGVTQTPKHLITATGQRVTLRCSPRSGDLSVYWYQQSLDQGLQFLIQYYNGEERAKGNILERFSAQQFPDLHSELNLSSLELGDSALYFCASSKGTSYEQYFGPGTRLTVT.

V usage is TRBV2 and J usage is TRBJ1-2; a weak D match, TRBD1 (5 bases). CDR1 SNHLY and CDR2 FYNNEI come from the germline V gene. The V end was cut by 5 bases, the J end by 4 bases, with 14 bases between. The CDR3 runs to 14 residues. The CDR3 protein is CASSPGDEGYGYTF. The CDR3 DNA follows: TGTGCCAGCAGTCCCGGGGACGAGGGCTATGGCTACACCTTC. Variable domain in full (rest from reference TRBV2 and TRBJ1-2): EPEVTQTPSHQVTQMGQEVILRCVPISNHLYFYWYRQILGQKVEFLVSFYNNEISEKSEIFDDQFSVERPDGSNFTLKIRSTKLEDSAMYFCASSPGDEGYGYTFGSGTRLTVV.